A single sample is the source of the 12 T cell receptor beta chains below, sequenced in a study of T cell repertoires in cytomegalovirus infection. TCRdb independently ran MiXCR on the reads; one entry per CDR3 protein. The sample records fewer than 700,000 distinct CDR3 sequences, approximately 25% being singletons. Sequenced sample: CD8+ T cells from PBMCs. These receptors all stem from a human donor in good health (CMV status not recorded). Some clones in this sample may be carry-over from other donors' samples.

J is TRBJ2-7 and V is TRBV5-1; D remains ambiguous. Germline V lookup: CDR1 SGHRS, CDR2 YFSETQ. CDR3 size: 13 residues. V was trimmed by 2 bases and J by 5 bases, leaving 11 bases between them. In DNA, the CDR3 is TGCGCCAGCAGCTTAGGGTACCCCGACGAGCAGTACTTC. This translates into CASSLGYPDEQYF.

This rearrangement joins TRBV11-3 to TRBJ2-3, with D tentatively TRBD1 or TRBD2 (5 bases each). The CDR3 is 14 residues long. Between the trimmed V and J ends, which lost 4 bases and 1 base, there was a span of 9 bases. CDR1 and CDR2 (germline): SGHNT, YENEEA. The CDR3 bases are TGTGCCAGCAGCTCCAGGGACGGCACAGATACGCAGTATTTT. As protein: CASSSRDGTDTQYF.

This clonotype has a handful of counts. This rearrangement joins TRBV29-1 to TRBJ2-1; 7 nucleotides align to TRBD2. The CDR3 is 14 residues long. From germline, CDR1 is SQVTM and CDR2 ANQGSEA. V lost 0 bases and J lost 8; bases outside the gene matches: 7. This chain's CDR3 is CSVEDYSSGDEQFF. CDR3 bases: TGCAGCGTTGAAGATTACAGCAGCGGGGATGAGCAGTTCTTC.

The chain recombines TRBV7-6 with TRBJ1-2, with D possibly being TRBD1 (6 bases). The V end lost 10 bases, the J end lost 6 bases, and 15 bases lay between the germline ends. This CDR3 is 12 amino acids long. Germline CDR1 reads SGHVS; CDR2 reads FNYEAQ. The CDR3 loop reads CAITGAVDGYTF. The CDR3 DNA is TGTGCCATCACGGGGGCGGTGGATGGCTACACCTTC.

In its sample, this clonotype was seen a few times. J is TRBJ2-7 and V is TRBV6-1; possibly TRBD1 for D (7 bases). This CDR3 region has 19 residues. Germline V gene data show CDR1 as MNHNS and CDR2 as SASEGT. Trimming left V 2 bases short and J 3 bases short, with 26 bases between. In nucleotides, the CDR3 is TGTGCCAGCAGTGAATCCCTCTCGGTTTTGGGCAGGGGGGACTACGAGCAGTACTTC. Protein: CASSESLSVLGRGDYEQYF.

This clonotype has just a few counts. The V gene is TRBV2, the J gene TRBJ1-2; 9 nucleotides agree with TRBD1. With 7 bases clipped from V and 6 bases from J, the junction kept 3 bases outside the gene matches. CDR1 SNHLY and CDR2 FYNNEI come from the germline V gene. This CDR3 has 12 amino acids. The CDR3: CASTRTGDGYTF. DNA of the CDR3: TGTGCCAGCACCCGGACAGGGGATGGCTACACCTTC.

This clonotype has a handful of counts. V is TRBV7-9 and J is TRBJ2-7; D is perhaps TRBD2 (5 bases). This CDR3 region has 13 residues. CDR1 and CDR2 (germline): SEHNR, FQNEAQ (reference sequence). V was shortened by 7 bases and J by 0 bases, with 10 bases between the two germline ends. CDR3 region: CASTRENSYEQYV. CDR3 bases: TGTGCCAGCACGAGGGAGAACTCCTACGAGCAGTACGTC.

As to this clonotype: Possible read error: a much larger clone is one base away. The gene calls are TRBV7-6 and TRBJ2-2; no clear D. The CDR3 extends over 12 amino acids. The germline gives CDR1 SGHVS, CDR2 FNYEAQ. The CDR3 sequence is CVSSPWGGELFF. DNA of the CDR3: TGTGTCAGCAGCCCGTGGGGCGGGGAGCTGTTTTTT.

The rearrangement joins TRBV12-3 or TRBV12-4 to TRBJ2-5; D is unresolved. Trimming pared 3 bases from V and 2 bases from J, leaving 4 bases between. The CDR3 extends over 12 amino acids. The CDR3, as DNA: TGTGCCAGCAGTTTCGGTCAAGAGACCCAGTACTTC. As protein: CASSFGQETQYF.

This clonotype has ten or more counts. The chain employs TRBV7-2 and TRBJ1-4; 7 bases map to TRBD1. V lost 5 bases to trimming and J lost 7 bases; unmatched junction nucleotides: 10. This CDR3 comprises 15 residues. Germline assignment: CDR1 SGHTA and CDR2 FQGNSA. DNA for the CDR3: TGTGCCAGCAGCCTTATGGACAGGATGGGTGAAAAACTGTTTTTT. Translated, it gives CASSLMDRMGEKLFF. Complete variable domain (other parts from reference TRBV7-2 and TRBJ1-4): GAGVSQSPSNKVTEKGKDVELRCDPISGHTALYWYRQSLGQGLEFLIYFQGNSAPDKSGLPSDRFSAERTGGSVSTLTIQRTQQEDSAVYLCASSLMDRMGEKLFFGSGTQLSVL.

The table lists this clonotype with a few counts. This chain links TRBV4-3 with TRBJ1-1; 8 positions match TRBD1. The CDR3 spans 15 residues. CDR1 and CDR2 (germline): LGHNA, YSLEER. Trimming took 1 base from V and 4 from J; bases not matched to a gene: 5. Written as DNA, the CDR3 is TGCGCCAGCAGCCAAGTGAATGACAGGGGCACTGAAGCTTTCTTT. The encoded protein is CASSQVNDRGTEAFF.

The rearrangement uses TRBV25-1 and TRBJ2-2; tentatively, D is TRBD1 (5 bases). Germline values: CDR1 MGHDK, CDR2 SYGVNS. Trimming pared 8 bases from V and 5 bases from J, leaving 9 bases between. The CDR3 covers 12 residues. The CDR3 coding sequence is TGTGCCAGCTTCAGGGATACCGGGGAGCTGTTTTTT. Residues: CASFRDTGELFF.